The rows below give T cell receptor beta chains drawn from one sample of a study of ipilimumab plus nivolumab after autologous stem cell transplantation. The data were produced by immunoSEQ multiplex PCR, yet TCRdb's version contains in-frame clones alone and is incomplete. The top ten hold over 0.85% of the sample, which has approximately 40,000 clones, about 92% seen once. The source was PBMCs, collected in a trial of ipilimumab plus nivolumab as post-transplant consolidation. The receptors derive from a male donor with multiple myeloma. Each CDR3 is given with its conserved first and last residue. The order of the fields is V gene, CDR3 protein.

TRBV7-9 CASSPTAGQQGEAFF
TRBV5-5 CASSLGRGSNEQFF
TRBV4-2 CASSQFTEAFF
TRBV6-5 CASSWGTSGKETQYF
TRBV7-8 CASSLRDSGYEKLFF
TRBV7-3 CASSLSTGGLGQQETQYF
TRBV4-1 CASSQPPLAAVTNNEQFF
TRBV7-9 CASSPTTSGGFSYNEQFF
TRBV6-1 CASSDSLGGGGNTIYF
TRBV7-6 CASSFDMRFMNTEAFF
TRBV28 CASSPPGRGQEGYTF
TRBV7-3 CASSLRGGSNTQYF
TRBV7-9 CASSFPSTRGANVLTF
TRBV4-1 CASSQTGESANYGYTF
TRBV14 CASSQESYEQYF